These 9 T cell receptor beta chains were all obtained from the same sample, sequenced in a study of T-cell memory formation after mild COVID-19. TCRdb fed the 5' RACE reads into MiXCR, producing one record per CDR3 protein. The table records 15,000 to 20,000 distinct CDR3 sequences, 23% of them present only once. Sequenced input: PBMCs or a T cell subset sorted from them (not recorded which). These receptors were collected from a man aged 18 to 30 who had mild COVID-19 (a few samples of this study predate the infection). Cell type and time point are not known.

This clonotype was observed at least ten times. This sequence joins TRBV7-6 and TRBJ1-1; 7 nucleotides line up with TRBD1. This CDR3 spans 15 amino acids. V was clipped by 3 bases and J by 6 bases; unmatched bases: 10. Germline-derived CDR1 and CDR2 are SGHVS and FNYEAQ. The CDR3 reads CASSFSTGTAAEAFF. The CDR3 bases are TGTGCCAGCAGCTTCTCGACAGGGACGGCGGCTGAAGCTTTCTTT.

This clonotype was recorded at least ten times. This chain's CDR3 is CASSHLRDYELWEETQYF. As DNA, the CDR3 is TGTGCCAGCAGCCATCTCCGGGACTACGAACTATGGGAGGAGACCCAGTACTTC. The chain employs TRBV4-2 and TRBJ2-5; TRBD2 matches at 7 bases. From germline, CDR1 is LGHNA and CDR2 YNFKEQ. CDR3 length equals 18 residues. Losses at the gene ends were 3 bases for V and 5 bases for J; bases not matched to a gene: 18.

V is TRBV4-2 and J is TRBJ2-2; 13 nucleotides match TRBD2. V shed 8 bases, J shed 6 bases, and the junction held 6 bases outside the gene matches. Germline CDR1 LGHNA, CDR2 YNFKEQ. The CDR3 loop spans 15 amino acids. The CDR3 DNA sequence: TGTGCCAGCGGACTAGCGGGGGCCTCGGCCGGGGAGCTGTTTTTT. Its translation is CASGLAGASAGELFF.

This clonotype was detected many times. Here the CDR3 DNA reads TGTGCCATCAGTGAAGGATGGGACACCGGGGAGCTGTTTTTT. As protein: CAISEGWDTGELFF. The V gene is TRBV10-3, the J gene TRBJ2-2; D gene uncertain. The CDR3 contains 14 residues. Trimming stripped 3 bases from V and 3 bases from J, with 8 bases between. Per germline, CDR1 ENHRY and CDR2 SYGVKD.

This clonotype was counted many times. The V call is TRBV20-1, the J call TRBJ2-1, with 11 nucleotides matching TRBD1. The CDR3 spans 15 residues. V dropped 4 bases and J dropped 8; count of bases not matched to a gene: 10. The germline CDR1 and CDR2 sequences are DFQATT and SNEGSKA (reference sequence). The CDR3 is CSATQDRGLVDEQFF. The CDR3 nucleotides read TGCAGTGCTACCCAGGACAGGGGGCTTGTCGATGAGCAGTTCTTC.

This clonotype was seen just once. The J gene is TRBJ1-1, the V gene TRBV12-3 or TRBV12-4; 8 bases line up with TRBD1. V trimming: 6 bases; J trimming: 1 base; junction bases outside the gene matches: 1. The CDR3 is made up of 13 amino acids. The DNA of the CDR3 is TGTGCCAGCAGGGGACAGGAGAACACTGAAGCTTTCTTT. This translates into CASRGQENTEAFF.

The genes are TRBV12-3 or TRBV12-4 and TRBJ1-6, with 7 bases lining up with TRBD1. V lost 7 bases to trimming and J lost 9 bases; unmatched junction nucleotides: 12. The CDR3 runs to 15 residues. CDR3 residues: CASTHMGQHSSPLHF. CDR3 coding DNA: TGTGCCAGCACCCACATGGGACAGCACAGTTCACCCCTCCACTTT.

The chain employs TRBV18 and TRBJ2-7; D may be TRBD1 or TRBD2 (5 bases each). The CDR3 is 12 residues long. CDR1 and CDR2 (germline): KGHSH, LQKENI. Trimming pared 2 bases from V and 3 bases from J, leaving 5 bases between. The CDR3 DNA reads as TGTGCCAGCTCACCAGGGGGCTACGAGCAGTACTTC. Translating gives CASSPGGYEQYF.

The V and J genes are TRBV4-3 and TRBJ2-1, with D perhaps matching TRBD1 or TRBD2 (6 bases each). V gave up 4 bases and J gave up 8 bases, with 9 bases separating them. This CDR3 spans 12 amino acids. From germline, CDR1 is LGHNA and CDR2 YSLEER. The CDR3 reads CASSPGGDEQFF. CDR3 in DNA: TGCGCCAGCAGCCCCGGGGGCGATGAGCAGTTCTTC.